Below, one T cell receptor beta chain is given with its context. Antigen unknown. Extracted RNA was reverse transcribed, and the resulting cDNA served as sequencing template. Some clones are missing from TCRdb's copy, which holds only in-frame ones; the method was immunoSEQ multiplex PCR. Here the sample spans more than 95,000 clones, roughly 50% being singletons. The sample belongs to a study of CD8+ T cells in alopecia areata. Study conclusions and caveats: In scalp and blood during tofacitinib, many expanded lesional clones persisted. On tofacitinib, scalp clonality and expanded CD8+ clones among top 100 fell significantly.

Treatment described: oral pan-JAK inhibitor, 5-10 mg twice daily. This CDR3 is 13 amino acids long. Germline assignment: CDR1 LNHDA and CDR2 SQIVND (reference sequence). With 1 base removed from V and 8 bases from J, the gap between germline ends came to 9 bases. Specimen: CD8+ T cells sorted from blood, collected at week 4, from a patient treated with tofacitinib. The chain recombines TRBV19 with TRBJ2-1, with D possibly being TRBD1 (5 bases). The TCR comes from a human donor with alopecia areata. CDR3 sequence: CASSIGQGYEQFF. CDR3 in DNA: TGTGCCAGTAGTATAGGTCAGGGCTATGAGCAGTTCTTC.